One sample yielded the 15 T cell receptor beta chains listed below, sequenced in a study of identical twins. TCRdb reanalysed the 5' RACE reads using MiXCR and keeps one entry per CDR3 protein. The sample has about 210,000 distinct CDR3 sequences, around 9.6% seen once. Input material: memory (CD45RO+) T cells sorted from blood. Receptor source: a woman aged 18 to 35 in good health.

This clonotype occurred many times. The chain couples TRBV5-1 to TRBJ1-3, with D unresolved. The V end lost 2 bases, the J end lost 0 bases, and 9 bases lay between the germline ends. The CDR3 spans 15 residues. Germline loops: CDR1 SGHRS, CDR2 YFSETQ. The CDR3 nucleotides read TGCGCCAGCAGCTTAGGTGGGATCTCTGGAAACACCATATATTTT. This encodes CASSLGGISGNTIYF.

This clonotype was seen many times. The gene calls are TRBV7-9 and TRBJ2-1; D gene unclear. Trimming removed 5 bases at V and 2 bases at J, with 7 bases between. The germline V gene has CDR1 SEHNR and CDR2 FQNEAQ (reference sequence). The CDR3 has 13 amino acids. CDR3 DNA sequence: TGTGCCAGCAGCCGCCGAGCCTACAATGAGCAGTTCTTC. It specifies CASSRRAYNEQFF.

Concerning this clonotype itself: Mismatch with germline at one junction end may stem from a read error. The chain joins TRBV4-3 to TRBJ2-6; the D gene is possibly TRBD1 (5 bases). Germline CDR1 and CDR2: LGHNA and YSLEER. The CDR3 is made up of 17 amino acids. The CDR3 reads CASSRGEENSGANVPTF. CDR3 bases: TGCGCCAGCAGCCGCGGTGAAGAGAACTCTGGGGCCAACGTCCCGACTTTC.

This clonotype came up many times. In nucleotides, the CDR3 is TGTGCCAGCAGTTTAGGGCACTTTAATGAAAAACTGTTTTTT. Amino acid sequence: CASSLGHFNEKLFF. V gene TRBV12-3 or TRBV12-4 combines with J gene TRBJ1-4; D not certain. V was trimmed by 1 base and J by 4 bases, leaving 7 bases between them. The CDR3 length is 14 residues.

The rearrangement links TRBV20-1 to TRBJ2-7; 12 positions match TRBD2. This CDR3 comprises 17 residues. CDR1 and CDR2 from the germline V gene are DFQATT and SNEGSKA (reference sequence). J gave up 0 bases and V 3 bases, and 9 bases lay outside the gene matches. The CDR3 DNA is TGCAGTGCTAGGTTACTAGCGGGAGGTCGGAGCTCCTACGAGCAGTACTTC. This sequence encodes CSARLLAGGRSSYEQYF.

The chain employs TRBV20-1 and TRBJ2-1, with a possible D match to TRBD2 (6 bases). This CDR3 is 14 amino acids long. V was pared by 6 bases and J by 5 bases, with 17 bases between. Germline V lookup: CDR1 DFQATT, CDR2 SNEGSKA (reference sequence). This CDR3 is CSAEAGLVHNEQFF. For the CDR3, the DNA is TGCAGTGCCGAGGCGGGACTGGTACACAATGAGCAGTTCTTC.

This chain links TRBV20-1 with TRBJ2-3; 8 nucleotides align to TRBD2. V dropped 2 bases and J dropped 1; count of bases not matched to a gene: 2. This CDR3 has 14 amino acids. CDR1 is DFQATT and CDR2 is SNEGSKA in the germline V gene (reference sequence). CDR3 residues: CSARIAGRTDTQYF. The CDR3 DNA follows: TGCAGTGCTAGAATAGCGGGGCGCACAGATACGCAGTATTTT.

CDR3 loop: CASSPRDRGYEQYF. CDR3 nucleotide sequence: TGCGCCAGCAGCCCACGGGACAGGGGCTACGAGCAGTACTTC. The J gene is TRBJ2-7, the V gene TRBV5-1, with 10 nucleotides matching TRBD1. The CDR3 extends over 14 amino acids. V dropped 4 bases and J dropped 3; count of bases not matched to a gene: 4. Germline CDR1 reads SGHRS; CDR2 reads YFSETQ.

Many counts were recorded for this clonotype. The gene calls are TRBV7-9 and TRBJ1-1, with TRBD1 matching 7 bases. V shed 5 bases, J shed 4 bases, and the junction held 4 bases outside the gene matches. Germline CDR1 and CDR2: SEHNR and FQNEAQ (reference sequence). The CDR3 has 13 residues. The CDR3 loop reads CASSSYRGTEAFF. As DNA, the CDR3 is TGTGCCAGCAGCAGCTACAGGGGCACTGAAGCTTTCTTT.

Many counts were recorded for this clonotype. The chain uses TRBV12-3 or TRBV12-4 and TRBJ2-6; D is possibly TRBD2 (6 bases). Trimming stripped 3 bases from V and 1 base from J, with 13 bases between. The CDR3 is 17 amino acids. The CDR3 DNA reads as TGTGCCAGCAGTTTGGAGGGTCGGGTATCTGGGGCCAACGTCCTGACTTTC. Translated, it gives CASSLEGRVSGANVLTF.

The V call is TRBV25-1, the J call TRBJ1-5; possible D gene TRBD1, 6 bases. In germline, CDR1 is MGHDK, CDR2 SYGVNS. This CDR3 region has 13 residues. Trimming stripped 6 bases from V and 7 bases from J, with 13 bases between. CDR3 coding DNA: TGTGCCAGCAGCGGGCGTGGGGGCCAGCCCCAGCATTTT. This gives the protein CASSGRGGQPQHF.

This clonotype was detected many times. The junction departs from germline at one end; a sequencing error may be responsible. The J gene is TRBJ2-1, the V gene TRBV7-7; D might be TRBD1 (6 bases). The CDR3 consists of 15 residues. From germline, CDR1 is SSHAT and CDR2 FNYEAQ (reference sequence). CDR3 DNA sequence: TGTGCTAGCAGCTTGACCGGGACACTAGACAATGAGCAGTTCTTC. Translated, it gives CASSLTGTLDNEQFF.

The V call is TRBV5-1, the J call TRBJ2-3; a possible D gene is TRBD1 (6 bases). Germline CDR1 is SGHRS and CDR2 is YFSETQ. The V gene lost 4 bases and the J gene lost 6 bases, with 18 bases spanning the gap. This CDR3 region has 15 residues. CDR3 sequence (DNA): TGCGCCAGCAGCCTTCCCGGGGCAGGGGAGGATACGCAGTATTTT. Its protein is CASSLPGAGEDTQYF.

This clonotype was recorded many times. This chain connects TRBV12-3 or TRBV12-4 to TRBJ1-3, with a possible D match to TRBD1 (6 bases). Trimming removed 6 bases at V and 6 bases at J, with 9 bases between. CDR3 length: 12 amino acids. CDR3 nucleotides: TGTGCCAGCAGCAGGGGAGAAAACACCATATATTTT. Translating it yields CASSRGENTIYF.

This clonotype came up a few times. Sequence at one end of the junction differs from germline and may be a read error. The chain has TRBV7-7 and TRBJ2-3; D is ambiguous. CDR3 size: 15 residues. Germline CDR1 and CDR2: SSHAT and FNYEAQ (reference sequence). This CDR3 is CASSLQPGNTDTQYF. CDR3 nucleotide sequence: TGTGCTAGCAGCTTACAGCCAGGAAACACAGATACGCAGTATTTT.